One and the same sample provided the 16 T cell receptor beta chains below, sequenced in a study of T cell responses to AZD1222 COVID-19 vaccine. Method: immunoSEQ multiplex PCR; TCRdb's copy keeps in-frame clones and lacks some. The profile covers some 75,000 clones, with roughly 90% appearing a single time and under 13% taken by the ten largest. This specimen consisted of peripheral blood, obtained on day 0 of AZD1222 vaccination. These receptors all come from an adult in good health.

The table lists this clone with a count of one. The rearrangement uses TRBV5-1 and TRBJ1-1; no clear D. The CDR3 contains 16 residues. Germline V gives CDR1 SGHRS, CDR2 YFSETQ. V was trimmed by 0 bases and J by 1 base, leaving 13 bases between them. CDR3 DNA sequence: TGCGCCAGCAGCTTGGCCGTTCGCGTGGCGAACACTGAAGCTTTCTTT. Amino acid sequence: CASSLAVRVANTEAFF.

The V gene is TRBV5-1, the J gene TRBJ1-1, with D perhaps TRBD1 (5 bases). CDR1 is SGHRS and CDR2 is YFSETQ in the germline V gene. The CDR3 is 14 residues long. The V end was cut by 6 bases, the J end by 4 bases, with 16 bases between. The CDR3: CASNRTPGGTEAFF. The DNA of the CDR3 is TGCGCCAGCAACAGAACCCCGGGGGGCACTGAAGCTTTCTTT.

As DNA, the CDR3 is TGTGCCAGCAGCCAACTGGGGAGGGAGACCCAGTACTTC. This codes for CASSQLGRETQYF. The gene calls are TRBV14 and TRBJ2-5; maybe TRBD2 (6 bases). Germline CDR1 reads SGHDN; CDR2 reads FVKESK. Between the trimmed V and J ends, which lost 2 bases and 5 bases, there was a span of 9 bases. This CDR3 contains 13 residues.

The genes are TRBV10-2 and TRBJ1-6, with a weak D call TRBD1 (6 bases). With 3 bases removed from V and 7 bases from J, the gap between germline ends came to 16 bases. Germline values: CDR1 WSHSY, CDR2 SAAADI. The CDR3 has 16 amino acids. The CDR3 coding sequence is TGCGCCAGCAGTGAATGGATGGGGCAGGGGAATTCACCCCTCCACTTT. It codes for CASSEWMGQGNSPLHF.

This clone was observed a single time. An end of the junction does not agree with germline; a read error may underlie this. The rearrangement joins TRBV28 to TRBJ2-5; D remains ambiguous. Germline V gene lookup returns CDR1 MDHEN and CDR2 SYDVKM. CDR3 size: 11 residues. CDR3 protein: CASGLEETQYF. CDR3 bases: TGTGCCAGCGGTTTGGAGGAGACCCAGTACTTC.

The V gene is TRBV7-9, the J gene TRBJ1-5, with D tentatively TRBD1 (5 bases). Trimming stripped 5 bases from V and 1 base from J, with 12 bases between. This CDR3 comprises 15 residues. Germline-derived CDR1 and CDR2 are SEHNR and FQNEAQ (reference sequence). CDR3 sequence: CASSPARASNQPQHF. CDR3 DNA sequence: TGTGCCAGCAGCCCCGCCAGGGCGAGCAATCAGCCCCAGCATTTT.

V usage is TRBV15 and J usage is TRBJ1-5, with TRBD1 matching over 7 bases. Germline V lookup: CDR1 LNHNV, CDR2 YYDKDF (reference sequence). The CDR3 has 14 amino acids. The ends lost 3 bases at V and 4 bases at J; junction bases unmatched: 3. As DNA, the CDR3 is TGTGCCACCAGCAGTTCGACAGGGAATCAGCCCCAGCATTTT. It yields the protein CATSSSTGNQPQHF. The whole variable domain, filled in from reference TRBV15 and TRBJ1-5, reads DAMVIQNPRYQVTQFGKPVTLSCSQTLNHNVMYWYQQKSSQAPKLLFHYYDKDFNNEADTPDNFQSRRPNTSFCFLDIRSPGLGDTAMYLCATSSSTGNQPQHFGDGTRLSIL.

The chain links TRBV27 to TRBJ1-2; a possible D gene is TRBD1 (5 bases). The length of the CDR3 is 14 residues. Germline V gene data show CDR1 as MNHEY and CDR2 as SMNVEV (reference sequence). Trimming removed 2 bases from V and 10 bases from J, with 17 bases in between. CDR3 residues: CASSLGGYFSSYTF. CDR3 nucleotides: TGTGCCAGCAGTTTAGGGGGATATTTTTCGTCCTACACCTTC.

The chain couples TRBV5-1 to TRBJ1-1, with no clear D. Per germline, CDR1 SGHRS and CDR2 YFSETQ. The V end lost 3 bases, the J end lost 3 bases, and 12 bases lay between the germline ends. CDR3 length: 14 residues. The CDR3 sequence: CASSWAQEDTEAFF. CDR3 nucleotide sequence: TGCGCCAGCAGCTGGGCCCAGGAAGACACTGAAGCTTTCTTT.

The chain couples TRBV28 to TRBJ1-2; perhaps TRBD1 as D (6 bases). CDR3 length: 14 residues. The germline CDR1 and CDR2 sequences are MDHEN and SYDVKM. V was clipped by 6 bases and J by 8 bases, with 19 bases between them. Written as DNA, the CDR3 is TGTGCCAGCAGAACTTTTAGGACAGCTCAGGGCTACACCTTC. Protein sequence: CASRTFRTAQGYTF.

The rearrangement links TRBV14 to TRBJ2-1; D is unresolved. Trimming stripped 0 bases from V and 9 bases from J, with 15 bases between. CDR1 and CDR2 (germline): SGHDN, FVKESK. The CDR3 sequence is 15 residues long. The CDR3, as DNA: TGTGCCAGCAGCCAAGAACAAGGTTCTTCTAGTGAGCAGTTCTTC. Translating gives CASSQEQGSSSEQFF.

The gene calls are TRBV11-2 and TRBJ1-1; D not resolved. CDR1 is SGHAT and CDR2 is FQNNGV in the germline V gene. This CDR3 has 14 amino acids. The ends were cut back, 1 base at V and 4 bases at J, with 10 bases in the middle. The DNA of the CDR3 is TGTGCCAGCAGCTTAGGGAACCGTGGCACTGAAGCTTTCTTT. Its protein is CASSLGNRGTEAFF.

J is TRBJ2-1 and V is TRBV6-5; TRBD1 aligns across 9 bases. Unmatched junction bases numbered 7, after V lost 7 bases and J lost 6 bases. This CDR3 has 14 residues. Germline V CDR1 and CDR2: MNHEY, SVGAGI. This CDR3 reads CASKAQGASNEQFF. DNA for the CDR3: TGTGCCAGCAAGGCACAGGGGGCATCCAATGAGCAGTTCTTC.

CDR3 sequence reads: CASSTTVKLAGGQGGEQYF. The CDR3 DNA follows: TGTGCCAGCAGCACAACGGTCAAACTAGCGGGAGGCCAAGGAGGGGAGCAGTACTTC. The gene calls are TRBV28 and TRBJ2-7; 12 bases fit TRBD2. The junction had 22 bases not matched to a gene; V was cut back by 6 bases and J by 7 bases. CDR3 size: 19 residues. CDR1 is MDHEN and CDR2 is SYDVKM in the germline V gene.

V gene TRBV19 combines with J gene TRBJ1-2, with 9 bases lining up with TRBD1. Germline V lookup: CDR1 LNHDA, CDR2 SQIVND (reference sequence). The CDR3 runs to 15 residues. V lost 4 bases to trimming and J lost 4 bases; unmatched junction nucleotides: 7. CDR3 region: CASSTTGGTSYGYTF. Here the CDR3 DNA reads TGTGCCAGTAGTACGACAGGGGGGACCTCCTATGGCTACACCTTC.

The chain uses TRBV6-4 and TRBJ1-1; the match to TRBD1 covers 9 bases. Trimming cost V 2 bases and J 7 bases; bases outside gene matches: 5. This CDR3 comprises 14 residues. From germline, CDR1 is MRHNA and CDR2 SNTAGT. CDR3 in DNA: TGTGCCAGCAGTGACGACAGGGGGGCGGGTGAAGCTTTCTTT. Protein: CASSDDRGAGEAFF.